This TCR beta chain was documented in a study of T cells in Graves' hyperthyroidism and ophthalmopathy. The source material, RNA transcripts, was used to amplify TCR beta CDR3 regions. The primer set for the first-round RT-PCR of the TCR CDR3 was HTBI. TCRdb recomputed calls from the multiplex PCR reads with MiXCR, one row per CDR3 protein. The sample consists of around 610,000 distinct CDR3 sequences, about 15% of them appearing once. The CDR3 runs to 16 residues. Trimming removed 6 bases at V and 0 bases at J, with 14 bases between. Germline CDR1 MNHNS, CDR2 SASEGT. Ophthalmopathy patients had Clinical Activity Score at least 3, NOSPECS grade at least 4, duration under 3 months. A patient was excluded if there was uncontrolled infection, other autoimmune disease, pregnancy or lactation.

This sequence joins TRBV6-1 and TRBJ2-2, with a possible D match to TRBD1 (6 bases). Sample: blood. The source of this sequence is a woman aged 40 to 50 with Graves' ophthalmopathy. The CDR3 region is CASRSGTPANTGELFF. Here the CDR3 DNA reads TGTGCCAGCAGGTCCGGGACACCGGCGAACACCGGGGAGCTGTTTTTT.